This T cell receptor (beta chain) was recorded in a study of T cells in tuberculosis. Study in general: A South African cohort included IGRA-negative adolescents, latently infected IGRA-positive adolescents and adults with active tuberculosis.

About this clone: The target antigen is unknown.

The repertoire was sequenced with immunoSEQ multiplex PCR; TCRdb's copy has only in-frame clones and lacks some. The sample carries about 33,000 clones, roughly 90% recorded once. Study-level results: The TCR-beta difference was not significant; alpha differences partly reflected length.

The germline V and J ends were trimmed by 5 bases and 0 bases, with 11 bases remaining between them. This CDR3 is built from 15 residues. Germline V CDR1 and CDR2: MNHEY, SMNVEV (reference sequence). The material sequenced was PBMCs. The receptor comes from a donor aged 10-29 years with latent tuberculosis or without tuberculosis infection. Some clones in this sample may be carry-over from other donors' samples. The J gene is TRBJ2-1, the V gene TRBV27, with D hard to call. The CDR3 loop is CASSPSTRSYNEQFF. The CDR3 DNA is TGTGCCAGCAGTCCATCGACACGCTCCTACAATGAGCAGTTCTTC.